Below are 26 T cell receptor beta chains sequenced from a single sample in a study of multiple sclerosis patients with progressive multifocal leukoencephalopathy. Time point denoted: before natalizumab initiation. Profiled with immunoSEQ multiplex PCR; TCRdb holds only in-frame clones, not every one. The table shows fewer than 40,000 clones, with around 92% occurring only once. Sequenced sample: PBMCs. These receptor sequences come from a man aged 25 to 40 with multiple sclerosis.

The CDR3 loop reads CAWRRLAGVQTQYF. DNA for the CDR3: TGTGCCTGGAGGAGGCTAGCGGGAGTTCAGACCCAGTACTTC. The V gene is TRBV30, the J gene TRBJ2-5; 10 bases match TRBD2. The CDR3 has 14 residues. Losses at the gene ends were 3 bases for V and 6 bases for J; bases not matched to a gene: 7. Germline values: CDR1 GTSNPN, CDR2 SVGIG (reference sequence).

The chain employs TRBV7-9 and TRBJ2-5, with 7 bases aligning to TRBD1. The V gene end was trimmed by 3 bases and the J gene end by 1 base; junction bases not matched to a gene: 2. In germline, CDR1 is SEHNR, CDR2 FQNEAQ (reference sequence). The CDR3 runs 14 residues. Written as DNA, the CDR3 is TGTGCCAGCAGCTTTGGGGACAGCCAAGAGACCCAGTACTTC. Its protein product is CASSFGDSQETQYF.

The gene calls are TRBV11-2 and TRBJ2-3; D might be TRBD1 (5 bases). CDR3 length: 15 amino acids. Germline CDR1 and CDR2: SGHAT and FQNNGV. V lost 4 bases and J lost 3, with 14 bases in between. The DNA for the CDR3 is TGTGCCAGCAGCTCGTCAGGGCACCAGACAGATACGCAGTATTTT. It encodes CASSSSGHQTDTQYF. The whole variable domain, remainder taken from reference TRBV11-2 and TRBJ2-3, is EAGVAQSPRYKIIEKRQSVAFWCNPISGHATLYWYQQILGQGPKLLIQFQNNGVVDDSQLPKDRFSAERLKGVDSTLKIQPAKLEDSAVYLCASSSSGHQTDTQYFGPGTRLTVL.

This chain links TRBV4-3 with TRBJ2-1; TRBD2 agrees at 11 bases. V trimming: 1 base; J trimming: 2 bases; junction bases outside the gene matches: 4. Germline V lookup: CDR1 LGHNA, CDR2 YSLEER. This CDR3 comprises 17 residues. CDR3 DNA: TGCGCCAGCAGCCAAGCGATAGCGGGAGGGCCCTACAATGAGCAGTTCTTC. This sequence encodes CASSQAIAGGPYNEQFF.

The CDR3 reads CASSQGTGPSYEQYF. The CDR3 bases are TGCGCCAGCAGCCAAGGGACAGGGCCATCCTACGAGCAGTACTTC. The rearrangement joins TRBV4-3 to TRBJ2-7; 8 bases fit TRBD1. Per germline, CDR1 LGHNA and CDR2 YSLEER. The CDR3 has 15 residues. With V trimmed by 1 base and J by 1 base, 3 bases remained unmatched.

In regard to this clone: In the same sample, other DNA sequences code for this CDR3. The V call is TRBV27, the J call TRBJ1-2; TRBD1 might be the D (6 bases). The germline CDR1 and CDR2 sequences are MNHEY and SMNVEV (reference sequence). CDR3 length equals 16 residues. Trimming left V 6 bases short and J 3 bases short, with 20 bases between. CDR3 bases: TGTGCCAGCAGCTTACTTTCTGGGGGGCTGGACTATGGCTACACCTTC. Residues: CASSLLSGGLDYGYTF.

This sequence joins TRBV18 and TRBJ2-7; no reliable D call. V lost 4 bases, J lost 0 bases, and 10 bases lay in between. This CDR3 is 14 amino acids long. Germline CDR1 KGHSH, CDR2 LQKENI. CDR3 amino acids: CASSRGPSSYEQYV. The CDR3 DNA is TGTGCCAGCTCACGTGGGCCTAGCTCCTACGAGCAGTACGTC.

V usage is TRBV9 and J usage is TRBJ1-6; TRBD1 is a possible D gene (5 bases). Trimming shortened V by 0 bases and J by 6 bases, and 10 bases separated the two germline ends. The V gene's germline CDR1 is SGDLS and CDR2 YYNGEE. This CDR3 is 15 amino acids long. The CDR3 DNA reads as TGTGCCAGCAGCGTAGGGGGCGGCCCTAATTCACCCCTCCACTTT. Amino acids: CASSVGGGPNSPLHF.

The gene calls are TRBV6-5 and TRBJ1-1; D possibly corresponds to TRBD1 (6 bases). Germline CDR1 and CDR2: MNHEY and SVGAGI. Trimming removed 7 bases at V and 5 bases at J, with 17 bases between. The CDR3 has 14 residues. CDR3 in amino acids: CASTTQGGGTEAFF. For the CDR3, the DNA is TGTGCCAGCACTACGCAGGGAGGGGGAACTGAAGCTTTCTTT.

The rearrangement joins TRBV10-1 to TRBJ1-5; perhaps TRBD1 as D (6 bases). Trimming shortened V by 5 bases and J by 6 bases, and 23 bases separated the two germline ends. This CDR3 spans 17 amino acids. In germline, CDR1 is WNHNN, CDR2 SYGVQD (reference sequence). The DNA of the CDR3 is TGCGCCAGCAGTTATGTAAGGACAGAGGATCCGAGTCAGCCCCAGCATTTT. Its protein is CASSYVRTEDPSQPQHF.

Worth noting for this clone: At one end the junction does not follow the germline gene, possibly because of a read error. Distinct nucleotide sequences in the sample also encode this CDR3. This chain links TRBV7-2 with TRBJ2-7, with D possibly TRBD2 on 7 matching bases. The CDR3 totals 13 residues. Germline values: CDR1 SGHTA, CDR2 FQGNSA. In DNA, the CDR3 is TGTGCCAGCAGCACGGGGGGCTCCAACGAGCAGTACTTC. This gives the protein CASSTGGSNEQYF.

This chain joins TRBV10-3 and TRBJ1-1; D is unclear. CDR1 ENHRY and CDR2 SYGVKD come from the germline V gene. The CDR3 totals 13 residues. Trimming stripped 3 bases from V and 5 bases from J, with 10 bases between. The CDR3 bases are TGTGCCATCAGTGACCCTACACGGACTGAAGCTTTCTTT. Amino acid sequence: CAISDPTRTEAFF.

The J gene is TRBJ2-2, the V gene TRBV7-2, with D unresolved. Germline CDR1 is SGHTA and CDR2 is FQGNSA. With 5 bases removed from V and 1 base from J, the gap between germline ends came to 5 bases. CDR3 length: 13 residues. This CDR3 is CASSNLNTGELFF. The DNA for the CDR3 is TGTGCCAGCAGCAACCTGAACACCGGGGAGCTGTTTTTT. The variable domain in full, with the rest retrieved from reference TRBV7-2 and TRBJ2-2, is GAGVSQSPSNKVTEKGKDVELRCDPISGHTALYWYRQSLGQGLEFLIYFQGNSAPDKSGLPSDRFSAERTGGSVSTLTIQRTQQEDSAVYLCASSNLNTGELFFGEGSRLTVL.

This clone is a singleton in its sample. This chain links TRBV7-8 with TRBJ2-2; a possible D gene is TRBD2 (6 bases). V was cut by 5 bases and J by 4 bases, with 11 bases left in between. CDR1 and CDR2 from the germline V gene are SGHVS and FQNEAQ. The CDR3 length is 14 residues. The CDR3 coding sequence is TGTGCCAGCAGCCGCGGGATCCTCACCGGGGAGCTGTTTTTT. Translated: CASSRGILTGELFF.

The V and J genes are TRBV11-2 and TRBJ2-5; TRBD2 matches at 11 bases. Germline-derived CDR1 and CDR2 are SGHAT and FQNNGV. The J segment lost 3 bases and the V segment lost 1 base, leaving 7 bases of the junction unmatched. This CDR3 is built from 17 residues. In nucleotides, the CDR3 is TGTGCCAGCAGCTTAGTAGGCCCGGGACTAGCGGAAGAGACCCAGTACTTC. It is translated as CASSLVGPGLAEETQYF. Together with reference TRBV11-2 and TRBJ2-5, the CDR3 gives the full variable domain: EAGVAQSPRYKIIEKRQSVAFWCNPISGHATLYWYQQILGQGPKLLIQFQNNGVVDDSQLPKDRFSAERLKGVDSTLKIQPAKLEDSAVYLCASSLVGPGLAEETQYFGPGTRLLVL.

The CDR3 reads CASSMGTYNSGANVLTF. As DNA, the CDR3 is TGTGCCAGCTCAATGGGGACTTATAATTCTGGGGCCAACGTCCTGACTTTC. V gene TRBV18 combines with J gene TRBJ2-6; D perhaps matches TRBD2 (6 bases). Germline lookup yields CDR1 KGHSH and CDR2 LQKENI. V lost 5 bases and J lost 1, with 15 bases in between. The CDR3 covers 17 residues. The full variable domain, rest sourced from reference TRBV18 and TRBJ2-6, is NAGVMQNPRHLVRRRGQEARLRCSPMKGHSHVYWYRQLPEEGLKFMVYLQKENIIDESGMPKERFSAEFPKEGPSILRIQQVVRGDSAAYFCASSMGTYNSGANVLTFGAGSRLTVL.

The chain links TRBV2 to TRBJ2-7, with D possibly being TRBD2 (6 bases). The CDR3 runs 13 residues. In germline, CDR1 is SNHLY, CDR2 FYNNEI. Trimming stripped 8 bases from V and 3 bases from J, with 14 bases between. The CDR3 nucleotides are TGTGCCAGCGGGGCTAGCGCCTACTACGAGCAGTACGTC. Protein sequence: CASGASAYYEQYV.

The CDR3 DNA reads as TGTGCCAGCAGTTACGGGCTAGCGTACTACGAGCAGTACTTC. Its translation: CASSYGLAYYEQYF. V gene TRBV6-5 combines with J gene TRBJ2-7, with D possibly TRBD2 on 6 matching bases. The CDR3 runs 14 residues. Looked up from germline, CDR1 is MNHEY and CDR2 is SVGAGI. Trimming removed 2 bases from V and 3 bases from J, with 11 bases in between.

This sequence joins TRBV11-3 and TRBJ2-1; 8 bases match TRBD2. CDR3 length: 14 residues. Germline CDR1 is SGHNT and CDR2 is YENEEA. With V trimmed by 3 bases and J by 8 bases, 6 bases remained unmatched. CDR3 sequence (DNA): TGTGCCAGCAGCTTCCCGGGAGGGAGGGATGAGCAGTTCTTC. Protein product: CASSFPGGRDEQFF.

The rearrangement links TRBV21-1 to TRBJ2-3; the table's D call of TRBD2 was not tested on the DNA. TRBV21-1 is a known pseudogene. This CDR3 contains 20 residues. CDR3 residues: CASSKALAGGIHPSTDTQYF. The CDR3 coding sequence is TGTGCCAGCAGCAAAGCCCTAGCGGGAGGTATCCACCCTAGCACAGATACGCAGTATTTT.

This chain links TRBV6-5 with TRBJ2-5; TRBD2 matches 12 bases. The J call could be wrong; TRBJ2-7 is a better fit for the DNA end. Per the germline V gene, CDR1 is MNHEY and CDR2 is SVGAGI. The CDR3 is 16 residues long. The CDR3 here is CASSFRTSGETYEQYF. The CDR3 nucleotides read TGTGCCAGCAGTTTCCGGACTAGCGGGGAGACCTACGAGCAGTACTTC.

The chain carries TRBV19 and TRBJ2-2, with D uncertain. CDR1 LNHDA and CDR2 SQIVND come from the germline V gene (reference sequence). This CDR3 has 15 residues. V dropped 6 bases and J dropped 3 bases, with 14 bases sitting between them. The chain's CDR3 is CASSPSTYHTGELFF. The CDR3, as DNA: TGTGCCAGTAGCCCCTCAACTTATCACACCGGGGAGCTGTTTTTT.

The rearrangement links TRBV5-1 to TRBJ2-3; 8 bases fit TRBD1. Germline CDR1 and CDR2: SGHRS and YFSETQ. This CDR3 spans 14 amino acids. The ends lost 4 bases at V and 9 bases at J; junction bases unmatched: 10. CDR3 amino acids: CASSPRQGHETQYF. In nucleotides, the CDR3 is TGCGCCAGCAGCCCCCGACAGGGGCATGAAACGCAGTATTTT.

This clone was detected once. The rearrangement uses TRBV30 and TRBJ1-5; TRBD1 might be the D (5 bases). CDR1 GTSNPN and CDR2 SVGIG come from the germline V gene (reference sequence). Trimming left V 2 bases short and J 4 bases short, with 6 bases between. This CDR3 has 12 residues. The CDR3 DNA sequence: TGTGCCTGGAGTCGGGGGAATCAGCCCCAGCATTTT. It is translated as CAWSRGNQPQHF.

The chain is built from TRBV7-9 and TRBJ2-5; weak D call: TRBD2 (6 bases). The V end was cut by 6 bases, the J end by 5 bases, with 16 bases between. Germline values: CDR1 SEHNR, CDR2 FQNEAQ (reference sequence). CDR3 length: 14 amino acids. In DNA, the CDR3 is TGTGCCAGCAGTCCTTTGGTGGGGAGGGAGACCCAGTACTTC. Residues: CASSPLVGRETQYF.

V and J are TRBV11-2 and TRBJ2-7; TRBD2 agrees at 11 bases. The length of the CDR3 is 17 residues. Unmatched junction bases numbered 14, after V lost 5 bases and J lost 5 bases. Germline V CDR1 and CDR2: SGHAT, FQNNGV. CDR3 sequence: CASSTLAGGASGHEQYV. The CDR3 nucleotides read TGTGCCAGCAGCACTCTAGCGGGAGGAGCCTCAGGACACGAGCAGTACGTC.